This T cell receptor beta chain was captured in a study of blood T cells in healthy people across ages. Across the study: Through template switching, about one barcoded beta molecule was captured per two T cells, as measured in model experiments. Regarding the study as a whole: Estimates of diversity drawn from one million T cells were considered underestimates.

Through a sample-barcoded 5' primer and a J-beta primer mix, a second PCR was run for 7 to 11 cycles. TCRdb reprocessed the 5' RACE reads with MiXCR, giving one entry per CDR3 protein. Of 910,000 or so distinct CDR3 sequences in the sample, roughly 51% were seen once. The CDR3 length is 12 residues. Germline CDR1 LNHNV, CDR2 YYDKDF (reference sequence). Trimming took 0 bases from V and 3 from J, leaving 2 bases between them. Turning to this clonotype: Its antigen is undetermined.

Sample donors were healthy Caucasian individuals that came from Russia, aged roughly 6 to 100. Every donor contributed approximately 10 milliliters of peripheral blood by blood draw. This chain connects TRBV15 to TRBJ1-1; no firm D call. Sequenced sample: blood. This receptor was obtained from a woman in her fifties or sixties in good health. CDR3 in amino acids: CATSRDHTEAFF. The CDR3 nucleotides are TGTGCCACCAGCAGAGATCACACTGAAGCTTTCTTT.